This TCR beta chain is from a study of tumor-infiltrating lymphocytes in primary liver carcinoma. The wider study: Productive TCRbeta reads per sample were roughly 3.5 to 7.5 million, not differing by tissue. Study conclusions and caveats: The 250 largest clones made up significantly more of tumor than blood repertoires (p = 0.039).

On this clonotype: No antigen is known for it. The junction and the germline gene differ at one end; a read error may be behind it.

Germline V gene lookup returns CDR1 SGHNT and CDR2 YENEEA. The CDR3 runs to 14 residues. Total RNA and DNA came together from 20-30 mg of bulk tissue without cell sorting. Surgery removed the patients' primary liver carcinoma. Tumor samples were assessed, and every one had over 75% viable tumor cells. From 500 ng of total RNA, TCR beta-specific cDNA was reverse-transcribed using a constant-region primer. Amplification in three nested multiplex PCR rounds with slightly modified ARM-PCR gave rise to TCR beta libraries. Use of TRBV1-TRBV30 forward primers with a C-beta reverse primer characterized the first two PCR rounds, which lasted approximately 11 cycles each. TCRdb re-called the multiplex PCR reads with MiXCR, one entry per CDR3 protein. The sample holds over 95,000 distinct CDR3 sequences, approximately 68% seen once.

Sequenced material: liver tumor tissue from sampling region 5. The subset here: tumor region T5, tumor centre. The TCR comes from a woman in her fifties or sixties with primary liver carcinoma and hepatitis B virus infection. The V and J genes are TRBV11-3 and TRBJ2-1; 8 nucleotides agree with TRBD2. CDR3 nucleotides: TGTGCCAGCAACTTAGCGGGGACAATCAACGAGCAGTTCTTC. Translating gives CASNLAGTINEQFF. Together with reference TRBV11-3 and TRBJ2-1, the CDR3 gives the full variable domain: EAGVVQSPRYKIIEKKQPVAFWCNPISGHNTLYWYLQNLGQGPELLIRYENEEAVDDSQLPKDRFSAERLKGVDSTLKIQPAELGDSAVYLCASNLAGTINEQFFGPGTRLTVL.